This entry features one T cell receptor beta chain sequence. Germline assignment: CDR1 SNHLY and CDR2 FYNNEI. The V gene lost 10 bases and the J gene lost 6 bases, with 24 bases spanning the gap. The CDR3 length is 15 residues. The source of the sample is a study of blood T cell repertoires in COVID-19. Study information: Samples of COVID-19 (acute and convalescent) were obtained from the United States, Italy and Spain. PBMCs, B-cell-depleted T cells, or T cells were the source of the cDNA or gDNA that made up the material.

In the authors' methods: Estimation of nucleated cell counts was performed using reference gene primer amplification. TCRdb keeps only in-frame clones here, not all; method: immunoSEQ multiplex PCR. That table gives V, J and clone size, and the DNA gave D and trimming. The sample has around 340,000 clones; about 86% are singletons. This TCR was sampled from a man in his thirties or forties with active or convalescent COVID-19. J is TRBJ1-1 and V is TRBV2; weak D call: TRBD1 (6 bases). Sequenced input: peripheral blood. The CDR3 nucleotides read TGTGCCACCATCCTCCTAACAGGGTTTGAATCTGAAGCTTTCTTT. Encoded protein: CATILLTGFESEAFF.